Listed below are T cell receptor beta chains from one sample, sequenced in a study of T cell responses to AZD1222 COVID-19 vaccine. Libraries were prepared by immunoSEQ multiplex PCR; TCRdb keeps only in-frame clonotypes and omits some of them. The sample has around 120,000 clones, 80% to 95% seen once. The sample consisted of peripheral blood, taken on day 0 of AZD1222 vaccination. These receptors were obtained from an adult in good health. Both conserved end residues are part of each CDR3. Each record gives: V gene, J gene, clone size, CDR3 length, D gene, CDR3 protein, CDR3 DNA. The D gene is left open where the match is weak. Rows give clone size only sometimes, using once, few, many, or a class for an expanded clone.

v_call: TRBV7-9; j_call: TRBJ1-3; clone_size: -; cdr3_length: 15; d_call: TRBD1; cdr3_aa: CASSRDRGSGNTIYF; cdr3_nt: TGTGCCAGCAGTCGGGACAGGGGATCTGGAAACACCATATATTTT
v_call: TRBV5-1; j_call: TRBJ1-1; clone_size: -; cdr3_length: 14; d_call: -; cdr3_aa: CASRAPGANTEAFF; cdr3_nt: TGCGCCAGCAGGGCTCCGGGGGCGAACACTGAAGCTTTCTTT
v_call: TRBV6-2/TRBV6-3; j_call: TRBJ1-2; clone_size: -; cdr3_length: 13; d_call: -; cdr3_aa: CASSYGGSDGYTF; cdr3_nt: TGTGCCAGCAGTTACGGCGGATCCGATGGCTACACCTTC
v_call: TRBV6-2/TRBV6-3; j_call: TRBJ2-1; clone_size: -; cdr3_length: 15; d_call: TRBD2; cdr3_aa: CASSYELAGFYEQFF; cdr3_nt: TGTGCCAGCAGTTACGAACTAGCGGGATTTTATGAGCAGTTCTTC
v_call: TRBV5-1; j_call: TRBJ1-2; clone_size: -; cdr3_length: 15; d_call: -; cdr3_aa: CASSSRQANNYGYTF; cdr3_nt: TGCGCCAGCAGCTCTCGACAGGCTAATAACTATGGCTACACCTTC
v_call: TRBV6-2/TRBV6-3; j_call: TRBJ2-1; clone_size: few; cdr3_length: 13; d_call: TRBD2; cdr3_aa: CASSATGTMGQFF; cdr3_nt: TGTGCCAGCAGTGCAACCGGGACTATGGGGCAGTTCTTC
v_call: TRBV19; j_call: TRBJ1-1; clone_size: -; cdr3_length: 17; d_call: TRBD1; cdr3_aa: CASFAGTGGRRLTEAFF; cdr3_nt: TGTGCCAGTTTCGCCGGGACAGGGGGCCGTAGATTGACTGAAGCTTTCTTT
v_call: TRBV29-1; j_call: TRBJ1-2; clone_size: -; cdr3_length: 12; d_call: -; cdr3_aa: CSVGWGTGGYTF; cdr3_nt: TGCAGCGTTGGGTGGGGGACCGGAGGCTACACCTTC
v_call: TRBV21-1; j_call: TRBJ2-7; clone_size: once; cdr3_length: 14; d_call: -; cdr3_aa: CASSKGVTSVEQYF; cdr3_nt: TGTGCCAGCAGCAAAGGCGTAACTAGCGTAGAGCAGTACTTC
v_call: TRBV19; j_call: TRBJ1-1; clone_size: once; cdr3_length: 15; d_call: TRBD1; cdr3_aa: CASSTQGGSGSEAFF; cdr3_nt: TGTGCCAGTAGTACTCAGGGGGGCAGTGGGTCTGAAGCTTTCTTT
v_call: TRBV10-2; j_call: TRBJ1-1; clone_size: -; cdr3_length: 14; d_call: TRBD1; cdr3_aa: CASRGGDRYTEAFF; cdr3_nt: TGCGCCAGCAGGGGAGGGGACAGATACACTGAAGCTTTCTTT
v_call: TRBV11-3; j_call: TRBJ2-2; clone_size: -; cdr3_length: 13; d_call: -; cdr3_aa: CASSLIDTGELFF; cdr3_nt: TGTGCCAGCAGCTTAATCGACACCGGGGAGCTGTTTTTT
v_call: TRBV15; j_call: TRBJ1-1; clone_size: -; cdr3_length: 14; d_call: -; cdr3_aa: CATSRDSRNTEAFF; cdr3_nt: TGTGCCACCAGCAGAGATTCCAGAAACACTGAAGCTTTCTTT
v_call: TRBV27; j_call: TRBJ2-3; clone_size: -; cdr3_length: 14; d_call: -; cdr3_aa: CASSATSSTDTQYF; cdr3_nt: TGTGCCAGCAGCGCAACTTCCTCCACAGATACGCAGTATTTT
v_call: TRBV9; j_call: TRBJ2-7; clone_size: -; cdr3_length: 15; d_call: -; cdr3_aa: CASSVAGAPSHEQYF; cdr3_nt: TGTGCCAGCAGCGTAGCTGGGGCCCCCTCCCACGAGCAGTACTTC
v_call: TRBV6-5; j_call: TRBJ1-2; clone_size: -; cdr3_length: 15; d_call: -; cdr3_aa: CASSYSGVSNYGYTF; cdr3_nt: TGTGCCAGCAGTTACTCTGGGGTATCCAACTATGGCTACACCTTC
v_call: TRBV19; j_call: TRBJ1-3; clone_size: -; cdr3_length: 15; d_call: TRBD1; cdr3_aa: CASSAGDSSGNTIYF; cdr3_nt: TGTGCCAGTAGTGCCGGGGACAGCTCTGGAAACACCATATATTTT
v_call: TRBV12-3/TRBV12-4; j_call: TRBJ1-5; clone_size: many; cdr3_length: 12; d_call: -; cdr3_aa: CASSPVNQPQHF; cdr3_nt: TGTGCCAGCAGTCCTGTGAATCAGCCCCAGCATTTT
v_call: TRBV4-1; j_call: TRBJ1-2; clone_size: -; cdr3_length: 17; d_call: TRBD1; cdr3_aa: CASSQPGAGTGAYGYTF; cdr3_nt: TGCGCCAGCAGCCAACCTGGGGCCGGGACAGGGGCCTATGGCTACACCTTC
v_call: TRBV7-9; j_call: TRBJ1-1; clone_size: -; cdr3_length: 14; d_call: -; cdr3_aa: CASSTKTYGTEAFF; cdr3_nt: TGTGCCAGCAGCACCAAGACGTATGGCACTGAAGCTTTCTTT